This is a list of T cell receptor beta chains from one sample in a study of CD8 T cells in ankylosing spondylitis. Each CDR3 protein is one row after TCRdb ran MiXCR on the 5' RACE reads. The sample records about 240,000 distinct CDR3 sequences, approximately 24% being singletons. Material: blood, either unsorted or a sorted T cell fraction (not recorded which). All receptors come from a male donor with ankylosing spondylitis or in good health (not recorded which). The CDR3 runs from the conserved cysteine through the conserved F or W. Each record gives: CDR3 DNA, CDR3 protein, J gene, clone size, V gene, D gene. D genes are given only for firm matches. Not every row has a clone size; where given, it reads once, few, many or a size class.

cdr3_nt: TGCAGCGTTGCACGGCGGTTGACGGCAACTACAGGGGGCCAAGAGACCCAGTACTTC
cdr3_aa: CSVARRLTATTGGQETQYF
j_call: TRBJ2-5
clone_size: -
v_call: TRBV29-1
d_call: TRBD1

cdr3_nt: TGCAGTGCTAAAAGACAGGAGATCGGGGAGCTGTTTTTT
cdr3_aa: CSAKRQEIGELFF
j_call: TRBJ2-2
clone_size: -
v_call: TRBV20-1
d_call: -

cdr3_nt: TGTGCCAGCAGCTTCATTATCAGGGAGACCCAGTACTTC
cdr3_aa: CASSFIIRETQYF
j_call: TRBJ2-5
clone_size: few
v_call: TRBV7-9
d_call: -

cdr3_nt: TGTGCCAGCAGTGAATACAGGGGGCGCAGCTATGGCTACACCTTC
cdr3_aa: CASSEYRGRSYGYTF
j_call: TRBJ1-2
clone_size: many
v_call: TRBV6-4
d_call: TRBD1

cdr3_nt: TGTGCCAGCTGGTCTAACTATGGCTACACCTTC
cdr3_aa: CASWSNYGYTF
j_call: TRBJ1-2
clone_size: many
v_call: TRBV28
d_call: -

cdr3_nt: TGCAGCGTTGGGGGGGGCGAAAAACTGTTTTTT
cdr3_aa: CSVGGGEKLFF
j_call: TRBJ1-4
clone_size: -
v_call: TRBV29-1
d_call: -

cdr3_nt: TGCAGTGCTAGAGATCGGGGGACCACGGGAAAACTGTTTTTT
cdr3_aa: CSARDRGTTGKLFF
j_call: TRBJ1-4
clone_size: few
v_call: TRBV20-1
d_call: -

cdr3_nt: TGTGCCAGCAGTTTGGGACAGAAGTCCTACGAGCAGTACTTC
cdr3_aa: CASSLGQKSYEQYF
j_call: TRBJ2-7
clone_size: -
v_call: TRBV6-5
d_call: TRBD1

cdr3_nt: TGTGCCAGCAGCCGGGACCTCTACAATGAGCAGTTCTTC
cdr3_aa: CASSRDLYNEQFF
j_call: TRBJ2-1
clone_size: once
v_call: TRBV12-3/TRBV12-4
d_call: -

cdr3_nt: TGCAGTGCTTTATCTACTAGCACAGATACGCAGTATTTT
cdr3_aa: CSALSTSTDTQYF
j_call: TRBJ2-3
clone_size: -
v_call: TRBV20-1
d_call: -

cdr3_nt: TGTGCCAGCAGCATACCGCGTTCCATCGGGGAGCTGTTTTTT
cdr3_aa: CASSIPRSIGELFF
j_call: TRBJ2-2
clone_size: few
v_call: TRBV7-9
d_call: -

cdr3_nt: TGTGCCATCAGTGAGTCCCACAATGAGCAGTTCTTC
cdr3_aa: CAISESHNEQFF
j_call: TRBJ2-1
clone_size: few
v_call: TRBV10-3
d_call: -

cdr3_nt: TGTGCCACCAGCAGAGGTCCCCTAGCGGGGGGCATCCCCACCTTC
cdr3_aa: CATSRGPLAGGIPTF
j_call: TRBJ2-7
clone_size: -
v_call: TRBV15
d_call: TRBD2

cdr3_nt: TGTGCCACCAGCAGAGTGCGAGAGACCCAGTACTTC
cdr3_aa: CATSRVRETQYF
j_call: TRBJ2-5
clone_size: few
v_call: TRBV15
d_call: -

cdr3_nt: TGTGCCAGCGGACACCGCCCTGAAGCTTTCTTT
cdr3_aa: CASGHRPEAFF
j_call: TRBJ1-1
clone_size: few
v_call: TRBV2
d_call: -

cdr3_nt: TGTGCCAGTAGTATAGTATTTGGGGGCACTGACACCGGGGAGCTGTTTTTT
cdr3_aa: CASSIVFGGTDTGELFF
j_call: TRBJ2-2
clone_size: few
v_call: TRBV19
d_call: -

cdr3_nt: TGCAGTGCTCCCCGGGACAGGGATAATTCACCCCTCCACTTT
cdr3_aa: CSAPRDRDNSPLHF
j_call: TRBJ1-6
clone_size: -
v_call: TRBV20-1
d_call: TRBD1

cdr3_nt: TGTGCCAGCAGTTTAGGGGTTTTGGGGTACGAGCAGTACTTC
cdr3_aa: CASSLGVLGYEQYF
j_call: TRBJ2-7
clone_size: many
v_call: TRBV6-5
d_call: -

cdr3_nt: TGCAGTGCTAGAGATCCCGGACTAGCGGGGCTTACAGATACGCAGTATTTT
cdr3_aa: CSARDPGLAGLTDTQYF
j_call: TRBJ2-3
clone_size: few
v_call: TRBV20-1
d_call: TRBD2

cdr3_nt: TGCAGTGCTAGGGGGACCGGAGAGCAGTTCTTC
cdr3_aa: CSARGTGEQFF
j_call: TRBJ2-1
clone_size: -
v_call: TRBV20-1
d_call: -